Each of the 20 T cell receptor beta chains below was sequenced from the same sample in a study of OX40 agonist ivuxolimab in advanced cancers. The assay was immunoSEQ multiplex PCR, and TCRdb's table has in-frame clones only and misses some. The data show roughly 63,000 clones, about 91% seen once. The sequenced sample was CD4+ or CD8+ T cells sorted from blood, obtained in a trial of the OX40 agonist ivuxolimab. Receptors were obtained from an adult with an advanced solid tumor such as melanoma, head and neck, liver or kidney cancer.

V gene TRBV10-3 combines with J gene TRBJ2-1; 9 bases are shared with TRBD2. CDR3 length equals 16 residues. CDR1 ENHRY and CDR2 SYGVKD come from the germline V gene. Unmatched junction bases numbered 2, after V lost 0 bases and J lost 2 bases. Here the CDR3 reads CAISESLAGPYNEQFF. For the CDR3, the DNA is TGTGCCATCAGTGAGTCGCTAGCGGGACCCTACAATGAGCAGTTCTTC.

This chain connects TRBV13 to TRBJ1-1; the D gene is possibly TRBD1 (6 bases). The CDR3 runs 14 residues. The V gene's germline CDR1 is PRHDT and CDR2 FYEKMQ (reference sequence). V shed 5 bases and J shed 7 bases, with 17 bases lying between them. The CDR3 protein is CASSRRGGAGEAFF. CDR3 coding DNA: TGTGCCAGCAGCCGAAGGGGGGGGGCAGGTGAAGCTTTCTTT.

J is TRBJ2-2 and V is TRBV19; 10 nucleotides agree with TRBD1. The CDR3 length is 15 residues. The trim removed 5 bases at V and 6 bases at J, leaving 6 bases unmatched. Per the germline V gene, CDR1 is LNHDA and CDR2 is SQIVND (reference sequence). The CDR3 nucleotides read TGTGCCAGTAGTGCGGGACAGGGGAAGGCCGGGGAGCTGTTTTTT. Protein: CASSAGQGKAGELFF.

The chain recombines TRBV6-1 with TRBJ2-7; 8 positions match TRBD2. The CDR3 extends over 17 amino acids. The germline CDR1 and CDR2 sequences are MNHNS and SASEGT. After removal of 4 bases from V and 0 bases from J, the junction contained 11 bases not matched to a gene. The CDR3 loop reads CASSGVLAETYSYEQYF. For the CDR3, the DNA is TGTGCCAGCAGTGGCGTACTAGCGGAAACTTACTCCTACGAGCAGTACTTC.

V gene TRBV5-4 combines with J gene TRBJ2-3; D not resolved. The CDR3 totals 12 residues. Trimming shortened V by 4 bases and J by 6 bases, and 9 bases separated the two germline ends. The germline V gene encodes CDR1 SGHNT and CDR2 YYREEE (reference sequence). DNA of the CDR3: TGTGCCAGCAGCCAACGGTCGGATACGCAGTATTTT. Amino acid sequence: CASSQRSDTQYF.

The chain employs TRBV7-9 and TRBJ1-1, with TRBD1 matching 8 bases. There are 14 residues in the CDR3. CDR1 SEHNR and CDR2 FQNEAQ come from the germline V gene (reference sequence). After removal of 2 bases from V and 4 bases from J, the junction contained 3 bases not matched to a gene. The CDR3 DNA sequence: TGTGCCAGCAGCTTACATCAGGGGGCCACTGAAGCTTTCTTT. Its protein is CASSLHQGATEAFF.

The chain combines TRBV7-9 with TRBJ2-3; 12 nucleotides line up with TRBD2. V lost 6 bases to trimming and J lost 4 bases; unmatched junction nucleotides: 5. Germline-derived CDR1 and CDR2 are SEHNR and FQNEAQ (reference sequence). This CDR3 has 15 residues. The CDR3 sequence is CASRPTSGGPDTQYF. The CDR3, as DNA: TGTGCCAGCAGACCAACTAGCGGGGGGCCAGATACGCAGTATTTT.

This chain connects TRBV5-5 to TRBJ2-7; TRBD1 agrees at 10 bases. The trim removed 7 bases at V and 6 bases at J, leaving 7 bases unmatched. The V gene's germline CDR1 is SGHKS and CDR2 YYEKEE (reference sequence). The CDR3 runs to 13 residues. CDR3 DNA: TGTGCCAGCGGAGCCGGGACAGGGGTCGAGCAGTACTTC. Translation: CASGAGTGVEQYF.

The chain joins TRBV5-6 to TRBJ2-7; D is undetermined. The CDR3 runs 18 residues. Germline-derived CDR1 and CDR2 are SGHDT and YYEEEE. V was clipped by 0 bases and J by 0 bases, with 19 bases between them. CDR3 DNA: TGTGCCAGCAGCTTGGGAACTCGACCGGCCCTCAGCTCCTACGAGCAGTACTTC. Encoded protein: CASSLGTRPALSSYEQYF.

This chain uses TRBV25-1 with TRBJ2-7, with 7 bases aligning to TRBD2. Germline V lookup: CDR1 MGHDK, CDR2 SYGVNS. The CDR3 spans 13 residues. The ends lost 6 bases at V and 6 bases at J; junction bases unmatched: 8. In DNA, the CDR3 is TGTGCCAGCAGATTGGACTCGGGGGGCGAGCAGTACTTC. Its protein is CASRLDSGGEQYF.

CDR3 nucleotide sequence: TGCGCCAGCAGCCAAATACAGGGGAACACTGAAGCTTTCTTT. Translating it yields CASSQIQGNTEAFF. The chain couples TRBV4-1 to TRBJ1-1, with a tentative D call TRBD1 (6 bases). Trimming shortened V by 2 bases and J by 1 base, and 8 bases separated the two germline ends. Germline V gene sequence: CDR1 MGHRA, CDR2 YSYEKL. This CDR3 spans 14 amino acids.

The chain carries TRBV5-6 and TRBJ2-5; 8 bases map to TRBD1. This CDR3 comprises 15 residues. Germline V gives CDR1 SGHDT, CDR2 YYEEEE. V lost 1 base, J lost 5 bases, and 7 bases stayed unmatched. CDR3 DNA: TGTGCCAGCAGCTTGTTCGCAGGGGGCCTGGAGACCCAGTACTTC. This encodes CASSLFAGGLETQYF.

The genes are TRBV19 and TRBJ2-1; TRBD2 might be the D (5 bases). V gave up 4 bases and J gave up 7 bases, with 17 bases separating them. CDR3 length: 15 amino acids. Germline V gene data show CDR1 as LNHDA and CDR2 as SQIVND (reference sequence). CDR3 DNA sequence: TGTGCCAGTAGTACCCCGGGAAACTCGAGGAATGAGCAGTTCTTC. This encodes CASSTPGNSRNEQFF.

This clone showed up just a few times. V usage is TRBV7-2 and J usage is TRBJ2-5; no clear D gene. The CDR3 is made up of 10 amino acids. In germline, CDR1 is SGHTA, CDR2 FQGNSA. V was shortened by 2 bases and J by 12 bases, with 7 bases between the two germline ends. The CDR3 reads CASSLTAEYF. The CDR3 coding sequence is TGTGCCAGCAGCTTAACAGCCGAGTACTTC.

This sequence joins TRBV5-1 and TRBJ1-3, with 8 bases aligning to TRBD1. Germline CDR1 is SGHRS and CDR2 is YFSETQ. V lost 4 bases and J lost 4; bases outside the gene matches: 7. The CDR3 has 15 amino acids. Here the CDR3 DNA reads TGCGCCAGCAGCGAAGGGACAGGAGGGGGAAACACCATATATTTT. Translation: CASSEGTGGGNTIYF.

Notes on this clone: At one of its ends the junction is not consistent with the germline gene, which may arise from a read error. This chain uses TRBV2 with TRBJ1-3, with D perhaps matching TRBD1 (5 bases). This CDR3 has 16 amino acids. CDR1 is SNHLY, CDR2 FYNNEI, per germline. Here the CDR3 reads CASSEGLGESGYTIYF. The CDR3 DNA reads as TGTGCCAGCAGTGAAGGGTTAGGGGAATCTGGATACACCATATATTTT.

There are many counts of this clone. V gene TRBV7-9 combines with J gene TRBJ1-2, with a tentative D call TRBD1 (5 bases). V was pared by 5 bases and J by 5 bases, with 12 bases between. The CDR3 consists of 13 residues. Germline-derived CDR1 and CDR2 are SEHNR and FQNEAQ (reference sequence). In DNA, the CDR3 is TGTGCCAGCAGCCGCGGGACGATATATGGCTACACCTTC. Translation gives CASSRGTIYGYTF.

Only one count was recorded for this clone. The CDR3: CASSFGGPETQYF. The CDR3 DNA is TGTGCCAGCAGTTTCGGGGGGCCAGAGACCCAGTACTTC. This chain uses TRBV27 with TRBJ2-5; TRBD2 is a possible D gene (7 bases). The CDR3 contains 13 residues. The germline V gene has CDR1 MNHEY and CDR2 SMNVEV (reference sequence). Trimming removed 3 bases at V and 4 bases at J, with 9 bases between.

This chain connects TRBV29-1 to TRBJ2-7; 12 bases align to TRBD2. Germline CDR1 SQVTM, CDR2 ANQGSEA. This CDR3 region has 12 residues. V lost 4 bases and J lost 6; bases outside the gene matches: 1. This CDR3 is CSVVLAGGEQYF. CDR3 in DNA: TGCAGCGTTGTACTAGCGGGGGGCGAGCAGTACTTC.

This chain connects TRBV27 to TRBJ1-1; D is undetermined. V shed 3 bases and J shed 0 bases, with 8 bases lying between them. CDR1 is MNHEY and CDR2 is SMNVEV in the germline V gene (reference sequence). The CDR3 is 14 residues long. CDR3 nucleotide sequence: TGTGCCAGCAGTTTGGTCAGAATGAACACTGAAGCTTTCTTT. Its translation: CASSLVRMNTEAFF.